This section outlines one TCR beta chain sequence together with its context. The antigen is unknown. The sample originates from a study of T cell responses to AZD1222 COVID-19 vaccine. The repertoire was sequenced with immunoSEQ multiplex PCR; TCRdb's copy has only in-frame clones and lacks some. The sample shows fewer than 300,000 clones, more than 80% of them seen only once. Study-level findings and limits: Among the donors, most were white British and more were female, and clonal diversity was possibly underestimated. When two AZD1222 doses had been given, Spike-specific TCR breadth and depth rose.

This CDR3 region has 14 residues. The V gene's germline CDR1 is KGHSH and CDR2 LQKENI. Trimming took off 3 bases at V and 4 bases at J, with 12 bases between the two ends. This chain uses TRBV18 with TRBJ2-5, with D possibly being TRBD1 (6 bases). The source of this sequence is an adult in good health. Sequences were derived from peripheral blood, sampled on day 0 of AZD1222 vaccination. The CDR3 protein is CASSPGAKVETQYF. The DNA of the CDR3 is TGTGCCAGCTCACCGGGGGCGAAAGTAGAGACCCAGTACTTC.